Following are 6 T cell receptor beta chains from one sample sequenced in a study of CD8 T cells in Susac syndrome. With random hexamers, reverse transcription was performed on about 0.5 to 1 ug of RNA. TCRdb ran MiXCR on the immunoSEQ multiplex PCR reads and lists one entry per CDR3 protein. The data hold 250,000 to 300,000 distinct CDR3 sequences, with approximately 90% observed a single time. Material: CD8+ T cells from PBMCs. Every receptor here comes from a human donor with multiple sclerosis.

The CDR3 bases are TGTGCCAGCAGCCAGCCGGGCCAAACCCCAGGGGGACTTCGGGAGACCCAGTACTTC. Its protein product is CASSQPGQTPGGLRETQYF. The rearrangement joins TRBV14 to TRBJ2-5; D might be TRBD1 (7 bases). Germline assignment: CDR1 SGHDN and CDR2 FVKESK. The CDR3 has 19 amino acids. Trimming took off 3 bases at V and 5 bases at J, with 28 bases between the two ends. Supplemented by reference TRBV14 and TRBJ2-5, the full variable domain reads EAGVTQFPSHSVIEKGQTVTLRCDPISGHDNLYWYRRVMGKEIKFLLHFVKESKQDESGMPNNRFLAERTGGTYSTLKVQPAELEDSGVYFCASSQPGQTPGGLRETQYFGPGTRLLVL.

The V call is TRBV11-2, the J call TRBJ2-5; D is perhaps TRBD1 (5 bases). V shed 11 bases and J shed 2 bases, with 12 bases lying between them. The germline gives CDR1 SGHAT, CDR2 FQNNGV. The CDR3 totals 12 residues. CDR3 sequence: CACQGEQETQYF. The CDR3 DNA is TGTGCCTGTCAGGGTGAGCAAGAGACCCAGTACTTC.

This chain uses TRBV6-2 or TRBV6-3 with TRBJ2-1; D is unclear. The CDR3 runs 15 residues. Germline-derived CDR1 and CDR2 are MNHEY and SVGEGT. Trimming shortened V by 0 bases and J by 0 bases, and 6 bases separated the two germline ends. Here the CDR3 reads CASSYSDSSYNEQFF. The DNA of the CDR3 is TGTGCCAGCAGTTACTCGGATAGCTCCTACAATGAGCAGTTCTTC.

This chain connects TRBV28 to TRBJ2-1, with a weak D call TRBD2 (6 bases). This CDR3 comprises 17 residues. The germline V and J ends were trimmed by 1 base and 4 bases, with 17 bases remaining between them. CDR1 and CDR2 (germline): MDHEN, SYDVKM. In DNA, the CDR3 is TGTGCCAGCAGTTTATCGGTGGGGCGGGGACTTTACAATGAGCAGTTCTTC. Protein product: CASSLSVGRGLYNEQFF. Looking up the rest from reference TRBV28 and TRBJ2-1 gives the full variable domain: DVKVTQSSRYLVKRTGEKVFLECVQDMDHENMFWYRQDPGLGLRLIYFSYDVKMKEKGDIPEGYSVSREKKERFSLILESASTNQTSMYLCASSLSVGRGLYNEQFFGPGTRLTVL.

J is TRBJ2-1 and V is TRBV4-3, with no clear D. The CDR3 is 16 amino acids. CDR1 is LGHNA and CDR2 is YSLEER in the germline V gene. V lost 1 base, J lost 0 bases, and 10 bases lay in between. CDR3 sequence: CASSQGAVRSYNEQFF. The CDR3 DNA sequence: TGCGCCAGCAGCCAAGGCGCGGTCCGCTCCTACAATGAGCAGTTCTTC.

The sample holds one count of this clonotype. J is TRBJ2-1 and V is TRBV19; no clear D. CDR3 length equals 10 residues. The germline CDR1 and CDR2 sequences are LNHDA and SQIVND (reference sequence). V was cut by 6 bases and J by 8 bases, with 5 bases left in between. Written as DNA, the CDR3 is TGTGCCAGTAGGGGCTATGAGCAGTTCTTC. As protein: CASRGYEQFF.